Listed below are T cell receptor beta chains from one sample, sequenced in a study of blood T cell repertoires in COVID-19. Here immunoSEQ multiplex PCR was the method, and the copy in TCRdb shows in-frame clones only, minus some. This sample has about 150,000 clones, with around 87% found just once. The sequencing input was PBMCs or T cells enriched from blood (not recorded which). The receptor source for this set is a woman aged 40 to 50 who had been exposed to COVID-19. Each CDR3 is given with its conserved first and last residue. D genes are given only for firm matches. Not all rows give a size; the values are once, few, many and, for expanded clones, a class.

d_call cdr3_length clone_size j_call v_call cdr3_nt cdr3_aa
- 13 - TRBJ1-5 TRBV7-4 TGTGCCAGCAGCTTCGGGATGAATGAGCCCCAGCATTTT CASSFGMNEPQHF
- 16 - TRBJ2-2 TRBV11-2 TGTGCCAGCAGCTTAGTCTCGGGGGTTAGCACCGGGGAGCTGTTTTTT CASSLVSGVSTGELFF
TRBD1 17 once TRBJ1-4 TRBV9 TGTGCCAGCAGCCCACCCGATGGGACAGGGGGCGTCGAAAAACTGTTTTTT CASSPPDGTGGVEKLFF
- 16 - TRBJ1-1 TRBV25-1 TGTGCCAGCAGCTCTTCAACCGGGACAATGAACACTGAAGCTTTCTTT CASSSSTGTMNTEAFF
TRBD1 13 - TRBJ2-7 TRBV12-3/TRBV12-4 TGTGCCAGCAGTTTGGGACAGACCTACGAGCAGTACTTC CASSLGQTYEQYF
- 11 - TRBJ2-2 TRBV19 TGTGCCACCCTAGTCGCCGGGGAGCTGTTTTTT CATLVAGELFF
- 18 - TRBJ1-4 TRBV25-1 TGTGCCAGCAGTGAACACACCCGAGGGAGCGCAACTAATGAAAAACTGTTTTTT CASSEHTRGSATNEKLFF
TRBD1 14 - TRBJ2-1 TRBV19 TGTGCCAGTAGTCACCGGGACAGGTACAATGAGCAGTTCTTC CASSHRDRYNEQFF
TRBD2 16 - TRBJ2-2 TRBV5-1 TGCGCCAGCAGCTTGGCGGGACTAGCCACCACCGGGGAGCTGTTTTTT CASSLAGLATTGELFF
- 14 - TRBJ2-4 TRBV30 TGTGCCTGGAGTGACAGGAACGGTCGGGACATTCAGTACTTC CAWSDRNGRDIQYF
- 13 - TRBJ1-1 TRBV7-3 TGTGCCAGCAGCGCGTTCGAAGCCACTGAAGCTTTCTTT CASSAFEATEAFF
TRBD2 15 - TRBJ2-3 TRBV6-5 TGTGCCAGCAGCATCACTAGCGCTCCCCCAGATACGCAGTATTTT CASSITSAPPDTQYF
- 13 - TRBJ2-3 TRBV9 TGTGCCAGCAGCGTAGCTGGCGGAGATACGCAGTATTTT CASSVAGGDTQYF
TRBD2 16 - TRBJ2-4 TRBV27 TGTGCCAGCAGTTTTTTAGCGGGAGAAAAGGGGAACATTCAGTACTTC CASSFLAGEKGNIQYF
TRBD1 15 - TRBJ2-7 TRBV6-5 TGTGCCAGCAGTACCACAGGGGGCGGCAGCTACGAGCAGTACTTC CASSTTGGGSYEQYF
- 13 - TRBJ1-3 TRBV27 TGTGCCAGCAGTTCAGGGGCCGGAAACACCATATATTTT CASSSGAGNTIYF
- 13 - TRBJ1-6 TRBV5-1 TGCGCCAGCCGCGTTGTGTCGGATTCACCCCTCCACTTT CASRVVSDSPLHF
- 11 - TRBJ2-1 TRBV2 TGTGCCAGCACCCAGAGGAATGAGCAGTTCTTC CASTQRNEQFF
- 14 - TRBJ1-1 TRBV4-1 TGCGCCAGCAGCCAGAACAGGGCGACCACTGAAGCTTTCTTT CASSQNRATTEAFF
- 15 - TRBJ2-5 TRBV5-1 TGCGCCAGCAGCTTGGTTATTCAGTCCAAAGAGACCCAGTACTTC CASSLVIQSKETQYF
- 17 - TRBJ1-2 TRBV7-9 TGTGCCAGCAGCTTAGAAGTTCGGCGGGAAGTTAGCTATGGCTACACCTTC CASSLEVRREVSYGYTF
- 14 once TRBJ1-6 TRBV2 TGTGCCAGCAGTGTCGACAGGAAGGGTTCACCCCTCCACTTT CASSVDRKGSPLHF
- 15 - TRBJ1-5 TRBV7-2 TGTGCCAGCAGCTTTAGGGGTGGGGGCAATCAGCCCCAGCATTTT CASSFRGGGNQPQHF
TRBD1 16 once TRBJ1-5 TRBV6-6 TGTGCCAGCAGTGGCAGGACAGGGGACAGCAATCAGCCCCAGCATTTT CASSGRTGDSNQPQHF
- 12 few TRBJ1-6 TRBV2 TGTGCCAGCAGGGCAGAGGATTCACCCCTCCACTTT CASRAEDSPLHF
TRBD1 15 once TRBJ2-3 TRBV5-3 TGTGCCAGAAGCTTGGGGGGACAGGGGACCGATACGCAGTATTTT CARSLGGQGTDTQYF
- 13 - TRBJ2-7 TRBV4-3 TGCGCCAGCAGCCACGACAGAACCTACGAGCAGTACTTC CASSHDRTYEQYF
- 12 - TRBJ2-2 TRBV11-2 TGTGCCAGCACCGAGCCGATCGGGGAGCTGTTTTTT CASTEPIGELFF
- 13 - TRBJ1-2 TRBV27 TGTGCCAGCAGTCCCTCCCGGGGCTATGGCTACACCTTC CASSPSRGYGYTF
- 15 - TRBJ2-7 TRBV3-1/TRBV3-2 TGTGCCAGCAGCCAAGGGCTAGCGTCAAACTACGAGCAGTACTTC CASSQGLASNYEQYF
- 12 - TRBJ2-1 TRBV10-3 TGTGCCATCAGTGGCGAGGGGGTTGAGCAGTTCTTC CAISGEGVEQFF
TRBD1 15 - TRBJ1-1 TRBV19 TGTGCCAGTAGTATGTTGGACAGGGGGCCTACTGAAGCTTTCTTT CASSMLDRGPTEAFF
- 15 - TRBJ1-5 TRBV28 TGTGCCAGCAGGCTAGTAGGGGGAGTCAATCAGCCCCAGCATTTT CASRLVGGVNQPQHF
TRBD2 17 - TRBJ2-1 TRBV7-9 TGTGCCAGCAGCTTAGATCCATCGGCGGGAGCGTACAATGAGCAGTTCTTC CASSLDPSAGAYNEQFF
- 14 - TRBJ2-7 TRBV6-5 TGTGCCAGCAGCCAGACCAGGGCCTCCTACGAGCAGTACTTC CASSQTRASYEQYF
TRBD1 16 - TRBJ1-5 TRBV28 TGTGCCAGCAGTCCGCCGGGACAGGGGAAAGGTCAGCCCCAGCATTTT CASSPPGQGKGQPQHF
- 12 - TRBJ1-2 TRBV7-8 TGTGCCAGCAGCCTACACAGGGATGGCTACACCTTC CASSLHRDGYTF
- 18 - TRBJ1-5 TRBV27 TGTGCCAGCAGTTTAAGTTTTGCGGCGAGAGGGAGCAATCAGCCCCAGCATTTT CASSLSFAARGSNQPQHF
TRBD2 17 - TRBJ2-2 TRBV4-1 TGCGCCAGCAGCCAAAAAACTAGCGGGCCGACAACCGGGGAGCTGTTTTTT CASSQKTSGPTTGELFF
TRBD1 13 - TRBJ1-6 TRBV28 TGTGCCAGCAGTGGACAGGGCCGCTCACCCCTCCACTTT CASSGQGRSPLHF
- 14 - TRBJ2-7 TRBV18 TGTGCCAGCTCACCCAATCGCAGAACCTACGAGCAGTACTTC CASSPNRRTYEQYF
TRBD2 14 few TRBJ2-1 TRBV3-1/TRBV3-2 TGTGCCAGCAGCCAAGATCCCGCGGGGGGAGAGCAGTTCTTC CASSQDPAGGEQFF
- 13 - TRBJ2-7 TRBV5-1 TGCGCCAGCAGCGCCCGGGGTGACTACGAGCAGTACTTC CASSARGDYEQYF
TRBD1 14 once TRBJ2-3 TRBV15 TGTGCCACCAGCGCCGACAGGGCGGCAGATACGCAGTATTTT CATSADRAADTQYF
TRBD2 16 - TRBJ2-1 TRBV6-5 TGTGCCAGCAGTTACTCGCGCCGCGGGGGGTACAATGAGCAGTTCTTC CASSYSRRGGYNEQFF
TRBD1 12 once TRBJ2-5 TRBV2 TGTGCCAGCACAGGGGGAGCGGAGACCCAGTACTTC CASTGGAETQYF
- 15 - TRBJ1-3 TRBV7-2 TGTGCCAGCAGCTTAGTAGGAGGGAGGGGAAACACCATATATTTT CASSLVGGRGNTIYF
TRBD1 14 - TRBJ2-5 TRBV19 TGTGCCAGTAGTATAGATCACAGGGGAGAGACCCAGTACTTC CASSIDHRGETQYF
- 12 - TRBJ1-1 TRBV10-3 TGTGCCACGGAATCGGGGTTGTCTGAAGCTTTCTTT CATESGLSEAFF
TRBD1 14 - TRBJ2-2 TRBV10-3 TGTGCCATCGGAGGACAGGGTGGCACCGGGGAGCTGTTTTTT CAIGGQGGTGELFF
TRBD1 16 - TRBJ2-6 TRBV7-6 TGTGCCAGCAGCTTAGAGGGGGCGGCCGGGGCCAACGTCCTGACTTTC CASSLEGAAGANVLTF
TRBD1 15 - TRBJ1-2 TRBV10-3 TGTGCCATCAGTGAGTTTGGACAGGGCGGGGATGGCTACACCTTC CAISEFGQGGDGYTF
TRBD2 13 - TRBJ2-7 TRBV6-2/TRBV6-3 TGTGCCAGCAGTTTAGCGGGAGCCTACGAGCAGTACTTC CASSLAGAYEQYF